This T cell receptor beta chain came from a study of radiation and T cells in renal cell carcinoma. On the study more broadly: Nephrectomy followed 15 Gy stereotactic body radiation by 4 weeks.

Study observations and caveats: In blood, top tumor clones expanded by 2 weeks, shrinking by 4.

The time point denotes: blood 2 weeks post-SBRT. The sample's treatment: 15 Gy SBRT to primary tumor, nephrectomy 4 weeks later. Radiation-treated patients gave blood at baseline, week 2 and week 4. The patient's renal cell carcinoma had clear cell pathology. On this clone itself: Antigen: not known.

The CDR3 spans 12 residues. From germline, CDR1 is MDHEN and CDR2 SYDVKM. V gave up 8 bases and J gave up 6 bases, with 13 bases separating them. Sequencing used immunoSEQ multiplex PCR; TCRdb keeps in-frame clones, though not all of them. The sample has roughly 130,000 clones; 85% to 90% are singletons. V gene TRBV28 combines with J gene TRBJ1-2; D not resolved. The sample was blood, taken from a patient whose treatment included radiotherapy and nephrectomy. The receptor's source is a woman aged 70-85 years with renal cell carcinoma. CDR3 sequence (DNA): TGTGCCAGCCACCTGGGGAAAGATGGCTACACCTTC. It is translated as CASHLGKDGYTF.